This T cell receptor (beta chain) was documented in a study of OX40 agonist ivuxolimab in advanced cancers. Study-wide context: Hepatocellular carcinoma, melanoma, renal cell or head and neck cancer occurred in dose-escalation patients.

The germline V and J ends were trimmed by 4 bases and 5 bases, with 11 bases remaining between them. CDR3 size: 13 residues. CDR1 and CDR2 (germline): MGHRA, YSYEKL. This clone has just one count. Profiled with immunoSEQ multiplex PCR; TCRdb holds only in-frame clones, not every one. Here the sample spans approximately 70,000 clones, 86% being singletons. The receptor was derived from an adult with an advanced solid tumor such as melanoma, head and neck, liver or kidney cancer. The sequences come from CD4+ or CD8+ T cells sorted from blood, collected in a trial of the OX40 agonist ivuxolimab. The rearrangement uses TRBV4-1 and TRBJ2-5, with D possibly TRBD1 on 6 matching bases. For the CDR3, the DNA is TGCGCCAGCAGCCTCCTTCAGGGGGAGACCCAGTACTTC. Encoded protein: CASSLLQGETQYF.